Sequencing of this T cell receptor beta chain was carried out in a study of siplizumab effects on memory and regulatory T cells. This clone is a singleton in its sample. The antigen is not known. TCR templates numbering some 10^5 were assayed per sample. The method was immunoSEQ multiplex PCR; TCRdb's version includes in-frame clones alone and lacks a portion of them. The sample has over 95,000 clones; around 93% are singletons. This CDR3 spans 13 amino acids. Trimming stripped 2 bases from V and 13 bases from J, with 15 bases between. Germline CDR1 and CDR2: KGHSH and LQKENI. Findings of the study overall: Unstimulated subsets were the mapping target of only a minor fraction of alloreactive clones. Phenotypic classification as naive or memory proved unattainable for roughly 75-96% of proliferating CD4+ or CD8+ clones. It seemed that naive T cells were more diverse than memory cells and were major contributors to the alloresponse.

The sequencing input was non-Treg CD4+ T cells sorted from blood. The TCR was taken from a human donor in good health. This sequence joins TRBV18 and TRBJ2-4; D may be TRBD1 (5 bases). The CDR3 nucleotides read TGTGCCAGCTCACCAATGGGGCGCAGAGTCCAGTACTTC. This encodes CASSPMGRRVQYF.